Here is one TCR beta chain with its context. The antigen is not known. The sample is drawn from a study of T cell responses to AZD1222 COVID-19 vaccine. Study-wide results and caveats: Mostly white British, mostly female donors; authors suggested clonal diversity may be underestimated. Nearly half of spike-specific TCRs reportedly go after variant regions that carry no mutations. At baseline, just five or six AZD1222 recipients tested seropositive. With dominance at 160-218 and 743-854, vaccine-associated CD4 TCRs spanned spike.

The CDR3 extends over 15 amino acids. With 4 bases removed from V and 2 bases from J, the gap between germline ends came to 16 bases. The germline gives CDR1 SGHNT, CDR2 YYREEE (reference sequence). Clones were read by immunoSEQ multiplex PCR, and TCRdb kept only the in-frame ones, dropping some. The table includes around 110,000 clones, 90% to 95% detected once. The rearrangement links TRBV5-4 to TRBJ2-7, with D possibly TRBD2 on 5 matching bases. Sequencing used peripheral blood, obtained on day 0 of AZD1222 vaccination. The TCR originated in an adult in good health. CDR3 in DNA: TGTGCCAGCAGCCTCGGGGAGACTGCACCCTACGAGCAGTACTTC. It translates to CASSLGETAPYEQYF.